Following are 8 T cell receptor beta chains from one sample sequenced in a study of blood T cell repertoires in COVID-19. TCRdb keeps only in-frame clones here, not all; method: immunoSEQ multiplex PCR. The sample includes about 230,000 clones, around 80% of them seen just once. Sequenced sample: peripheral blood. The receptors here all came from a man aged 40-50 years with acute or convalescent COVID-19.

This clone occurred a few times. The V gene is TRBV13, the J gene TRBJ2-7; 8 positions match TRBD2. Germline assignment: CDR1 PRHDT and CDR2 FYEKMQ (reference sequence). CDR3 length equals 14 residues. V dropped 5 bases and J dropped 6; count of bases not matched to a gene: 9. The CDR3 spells CASSPNSGAGEQYF. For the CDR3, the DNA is TGTGCCAGCAGCCCGAATAGCGGGGCGGGCGAGCAGTACTTC. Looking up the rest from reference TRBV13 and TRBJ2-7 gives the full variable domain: AAGVIQSPRHLIKEKRETATLKCYPIPRHDTVYWYQQGPGQDPQFLISFYEKMQSDKGSIPDRFSAQQFSDYHSELNMSSLELGDSALYFCASSPNSGAGEQYFGPGTRLTVT.

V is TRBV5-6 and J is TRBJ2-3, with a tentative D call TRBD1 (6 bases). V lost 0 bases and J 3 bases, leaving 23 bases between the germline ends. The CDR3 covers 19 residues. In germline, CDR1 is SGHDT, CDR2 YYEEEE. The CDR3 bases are TGTGCCAGCAGCTTGGAAACGGGTTTTAGGGGGATAGGTACAGATACGCAGTATTTT. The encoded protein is CASSLETGFRGIGTDTQYF.

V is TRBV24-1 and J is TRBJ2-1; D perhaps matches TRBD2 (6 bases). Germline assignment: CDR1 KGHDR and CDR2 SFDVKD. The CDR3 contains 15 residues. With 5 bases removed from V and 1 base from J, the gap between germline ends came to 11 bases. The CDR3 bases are TGTGCCACCAGTGCGGGAGCGACATCCTACAATGAGCAGTTCTTC. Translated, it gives CATSAGATSYNEQFF.

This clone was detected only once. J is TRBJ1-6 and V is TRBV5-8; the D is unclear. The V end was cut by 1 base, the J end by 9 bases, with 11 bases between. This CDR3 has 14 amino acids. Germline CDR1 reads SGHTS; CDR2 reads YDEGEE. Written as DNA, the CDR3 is TGTGCCAGCAGCTTGATCCTCCGAGCTTCACCCCTCCACTTT. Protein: CASSLILRASPLHF.

The DNA of the CDR3 is TGTGCCTGGAGTGTACTTCGGCAGGCCTTGGGCAATGAAAAACTGTTTTTT. It specifies CAWSVLRQALGNEKLFF. The chain combines TRBV30 with TRBJ1-4; D not certain. From germline, CDR1 is GTSNPN and CDR2 SVGIG (reference sequence). V lost 0 bases and J 5 bases, leaving 19 bases between the germline ends. The CDR3 covers 17 residues. The variable domain in full, completed from reference TRBV30 and TRBJ1-4, reads SQTIHQWPATLVQPVGSPLSLECTVEGTSNPNLYWYRQAAGRGLQLLFYSVGIGQISSEVPQNLSASRPQDRQFILSSKKLLLSDSGFYLCAWSVLRQALGNEKLFFGSGTQLSVL.

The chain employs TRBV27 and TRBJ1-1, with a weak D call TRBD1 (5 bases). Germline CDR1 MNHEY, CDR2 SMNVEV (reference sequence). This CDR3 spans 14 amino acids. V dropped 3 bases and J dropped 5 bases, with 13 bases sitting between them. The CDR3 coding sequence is TGTGCCAGCAGTTTTTCTAGGGGAGGGACTGAAGCTTTCTTT. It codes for CASSFSRGGTEAFF.

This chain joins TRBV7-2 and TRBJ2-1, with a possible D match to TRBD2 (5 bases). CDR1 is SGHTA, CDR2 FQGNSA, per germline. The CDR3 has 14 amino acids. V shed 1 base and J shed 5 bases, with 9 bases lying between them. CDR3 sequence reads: CASSLGLANNEQFF. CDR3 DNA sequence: TGTGCCAGCAGCTTAGGGCTAGCCAACAATGAGCAGTTCTTC.

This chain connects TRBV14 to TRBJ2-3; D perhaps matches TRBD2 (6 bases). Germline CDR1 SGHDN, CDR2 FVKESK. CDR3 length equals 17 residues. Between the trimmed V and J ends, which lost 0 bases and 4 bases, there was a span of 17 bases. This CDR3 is CASSQDILAYVADTQYF. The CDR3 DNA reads TGTGCCAGCAGCCAAGACATTCTAGCGTATGTGGCAGATACGCAGTATTTT.